Detailed here is one T cell receptor beta chain. Its antigen is not known. V was cut by 6 bases and J by 1 base, with 15 bases left in between. Germline V gene sequence: CDR1 MNHNY, CDR2 SVGAGI (reference sequence). The CDR3 has 15 residues. The PCR was carried out with 60 Vbeta primers and 13 Jbeta primers. Measured with immunoSEQ multiplex PCR; TCRdb has only the in-frame clones, and not every one. The sample lists some 170,000 clones; 70% to 75% were seen once. This sample is part of a study of cytomegalovirus exposure and HLA in healthy donors. The study's findings and limits: Prior analysis indicated that the majority of TCR beta V segments exhibited productivity approximately 90% or approximately 30% of the time. An ancestry cluster, one associated with Asian ancestry, reportedly showed fewer N-insertions than the 666-donor mean in a later analysis. There were a few CMV-associated chains whose specificity for CMV antigens was confirmed in vitro. Researchers counted around 150 TCR beta chains as cytomegalovirus-associated.

The chain uses TRBV6-6 and TRBJ2-5, with D maybe TRBD1 (6 bases). Sample: PBMCs. The receptor was isolated from a man aged 18 to 30 in good health and CMV-seropositive. The CDR3 DNA sequence: TGTGCCAGCAGACCACAGGGTAGGGCCCAAGAGACCCAGTACTTC. Protein: CASRPQGRAQETQYF.